This T cell receptor (beta chain) stems from a study of identical twins. Germline CDR1 and CDR2: DFQATT and SNEGSKA (reference sequence). This CDR3 has 14 residues. The ends were cut back, 2 bases at V and 3 bases at J, with 13 bases in the middle. TCRdb called the 5' RACE reads again in MiXCR, with one record for every CDR3 protein. This table has about 690,000 distinct CDR3 sequences, about 20% appearing once. In addition, the sample was reused for a study of T cells expressing NK-cell markers. This second study notes: An anti-gamma-delta TCR antibody was added in several experiments. It restricted sorting to alpha-beta TCR-expressing T cells.

The sequence was collected from a woman under 30 in good health. The specimen was PBMCs. The V and J genes are TRBV20-1 and TRBJ2-5; unclear D gene. The CDR3 DNA reads TGCAGTGCTAGATTGGACGCCCGCGAAGAGACCCAGTACTTC. Translation: CSARLDAREETQYF.